A selection of T cell receptor beta chains follows, all from one sample in a study of blood T cells in healthy people across ages. A single record per CDR3 protein comes from TCRdb applying MiXCR to the 5' RACE reads. The sample shows hundreds of thousands of distinct CDR3 sequences, roughly 56% of them seen only once. Material for sequencing was blood. The receptors originated from a man in his forties in good health. The CDR3 runs from the conserved cysteine through the conserved F or W. The order of the fields is CDR3 protein, CDR3 DNA, V gene, D gene, clone size, J gene. A D gene is named only where the DNA matches it firmly. Some rows mark clone size as missing; the rest say once, few, many or name a class of expanded clone.

CDR3aa: CASSQGQFGTEAFF
CDR3nt: TGCGCCAGCAGCCAGGGACAGTTTGGCACTGAAGCTTTCTTT
v_gene: TRBV4-1
d_gene: TRBD1
abundance: -
j_gene: TRBJ1-1

CDR3aa: CASSLVPPTNYGYTF
CDR3nt: TGTGCCAGCAGCTTAGTCCCGCCGACTAACTATGGCTACACCTTC
v_gene: TRBV7-3
d_gene: -
abundance: -
j_gene: TRBJ1-2

CDR3aa: CASSLGQGNSYEQYF
CDR3nt: TGTGCCAGCAGCTTGGGACAGGGGAACTCCTACGAGCAGTACTTC
v_gene: TRBV7-9
d_gene: TRBD1
abundance: few
j_gene: TRBJ2-7

CDR3aa: CASSYSAGVQYF
CDR3nt: TGTGCCAGCAGCTACTCTGCGGGAGTTCAGTATTTT
v_gene: TRBV6-5
d_gene: TRBD2
abundance: -
j_gene: TRBJ2-3

CDR3aa: CASSWTSGGPILETQYF
CDR3nt: TGTGCCAGCAGTTGGACTAGCGGGGGGCCTATTCTAGAGACCCAGTACTTC
v_gene: TRBV27
d_gene: TRBD2
abundance: -
j_gene: TRBJ2-5

CDR3aa: CASSSSSGRALETQYF
CDR3nt: TGTGCCAGCAGTTCGTCTAGCGGGAGGGCCCTAGAGACCCAGTACTTC
v_gene: TRBV12-3/TRBV12-4
d_gene: TRBD2
abundance: -
j_gene: TRBJ2-5

CDR3aa: CASSLRLTGAADTQYF
CDR3nt: TGTGCCAGCAGCCTACGCTTAACGGGGGCGGCAGATACGCAGTATTTT
v_gene: TRBV3-1
d_gene: -
abundance: -
j_gene: TRBJ2-3

CDR3aa: CASSFWGLAGSYEQYF
CDR3nt: TGTGCCAGCAGTTTTTGGGGACTAGCGGGCTCCTACGAGCAGTACTTC
v_gene: TRBV12-3/TRBV12-4
d_gene: TRBD2
abundance: -
j_gene: TRBJ2-7

CDR3aa: CASRKGGAFETQYF
CDR3nt: TGTGCCAGCAGGAAAGGGGGCGCGTTCGAGACCCAGTACTTC
v_gene: TRBV11-3
d_gene: TRBD1
abundance: few
j_gene: TRBJ2-5

CDR3aa: CASSQGELSYEQYF
CDR3nt: TGTGCCAGCAGTCAGGGGGAATTGTCCTACGAGCAGTACTTC
v_gene: TRBV6-5
d_gene: TRBD1
abundance: -
j_gene: TRBJ2-7

CDR3aa: CASSPGTRGYGYTF
CDR3nt: TGCGCCAGCAGCCCCGGGACTCGGGGCTATGGCTACACCTTC
v_gene: TRBV5-1
d_gene: -
abundance: -
j_gene: TRBJ1-2

CDR3aa: CSVGGVGGPSNEQFF
CDR3nt: TGCAGCGTTGGTGGTGTGGGGGGACCTAGCAATGAGCAGTTCTTC
v_gene: TRBV29-1
d_gene: -
abundance: few
j_gene: TRBJ2-1

CDR3aa: CASSQAQGRTMAEAFF
CDR3nt: TGTGCCAGCAGCCAAGCGCAGGGCAGAACAATGGCTGAAGCTTTCTTT
v_gene: TRBV3-1
d_gene: -
abundance: -
j_gene: TRBJ1-1

CDR3aa: CASSVSVDSSSSGANVLTF
CDR3nt: TGTGCCAGCAGCGTCTCCGTGGACAGTAGTTCCTCTGGGGCCAACGTCCTGACTTTC
v_gene: TRBV9
d_gene: -
abundance: -
j_gene: TRBJ2-6

CDR3aa: CATSRGLTVGREQYF
CDR3nt: TGTGCCACCAGCAGAGGTTTGACGGTGGGGAGGGAGCAGTACTTC
v_gene: TRBV15
d_gene: -
abundance: once
j_gene: TRBJ2-7

CDR3aa: CSARDIGERGAPGTQYF
CDR3nt: TGCAGTGCTAGAGATATTGGGGAGCGGGGGGCCCCAGGGACCCAGTACTTC
v_gene: TRBV20-1
d_gene: TRBD2
abundance: few
j_gene: TRBJ2-5

CDR3aa: CASSLALGAGAHNEQFF
CDR3nt: TGTGCCAGCAGCTTAGCCCTCGGAGCGGGAGCTCACAATGAGCAGTTCTTC
v_gene: TRBV7-9
d_gene: TRBD2
abundance: few
j_gene: TRBJ2-1

CDR3aa: CASRASGGEQETQYF
CDR3nt: TGTGCCAGCAGGGCTAGCGGGGGCGAACAAGAGACCCAGTACTTC
v_gene: TRBV12-3/TRBV12-4
d_gene: TRBD2
abundance: -
j_gene: TRBJ2-5

CDR3aa: CASSLVSRGTQYF
CDR3nt: TGTGCCAGCAGCTTGGTCTCCCGCGGTACGCAGTATTTT
v_gene: TRBV5-6
d_gene: -
abundance: -
j_gene: TRBJ2-3

CDR3aa: CASSRTSGKAYNEQFF
CDR3nt: TGTGCCAGCAGCCGGACTAGCGGGAAAGCCTACAATGAGCAGTTCTTC
v_gene: TRBV27
d_gene: TRBD2
abundance: -
j_gene: TRBJ2-1

CDR3aa: CATSLQRRDEQYF
CDR3nt: TGTGCCACCAGTCTACAACGCCGGGACGAGCAGTACTTC
v_gene: TRBV24-1
d_gene: -
abundance: -
j_gene: TRBJ2-7

CDR3aa: CASSLGLNNEQYF
CDR3nt: TGTGCCAGCAGTTTGGGACTCAACAATGAGCAGTACTTC
v_gene: TRBV2
d_gene: -
abundance: once
j_gene: TRBJ2-5

CDR3aa: CASSWGRSSYNEQFF
CDR3nt: TGTGCCAGCAGCTGGGGCCGGAGCTCCTACAATGAGCAGTTCTTC
v_gene: TRBV3-1
d_gene: -
abundance: -
j_gene: TRBJ2-1

CDR3aa: CASIFAADTQYF
CDR3nt: TGTGCCAGCATCTTCGCCGCAGATACGCAGTATTTT
v_gene: TRBV7-2
d_gene: -
abundance: -
j_gene: TRBJ2-3

CDR3aa: CSVDLREEFEQFF
CDR3nt: TGCAGCGTTGACTTGCGGGAGGAGTTTGAGCAGTTCTTC
v_gene: TRBV29-1
d_gene: TRBD2
abundance: -
j_gene: TRBJ2-1

CDR3aa: CSARVEGKETQYF
CDR3nt: TGCAGTGCTAGAGTAGAGGGAAAAGAGACCCAGTACTTC
v_gene: TRBV20-1
d_gene: -
abundance: few
j_gene: TRBJ2-5

CDR3aa: CASLTSGNGELFF
CDR3nt: TGTGCCAGCCTGACTAGCGGGAACGGGGAGCTGTTTTTT
v_gene: TRBV6-5
d_gene: TRBD2
abundance: -
j_gene: TRBJ2-2

CDR3aa: CATSDPDRGLDKNIQYF
CDR3nt: TGTGCCACCAGTGACCCGGACAGGGGGCTAGACAAAAACATTCAGTACTTC
v_gene: TRBV24-1
d_gene: TRBD1
abundance: -
j_gene: TRBJ2-4